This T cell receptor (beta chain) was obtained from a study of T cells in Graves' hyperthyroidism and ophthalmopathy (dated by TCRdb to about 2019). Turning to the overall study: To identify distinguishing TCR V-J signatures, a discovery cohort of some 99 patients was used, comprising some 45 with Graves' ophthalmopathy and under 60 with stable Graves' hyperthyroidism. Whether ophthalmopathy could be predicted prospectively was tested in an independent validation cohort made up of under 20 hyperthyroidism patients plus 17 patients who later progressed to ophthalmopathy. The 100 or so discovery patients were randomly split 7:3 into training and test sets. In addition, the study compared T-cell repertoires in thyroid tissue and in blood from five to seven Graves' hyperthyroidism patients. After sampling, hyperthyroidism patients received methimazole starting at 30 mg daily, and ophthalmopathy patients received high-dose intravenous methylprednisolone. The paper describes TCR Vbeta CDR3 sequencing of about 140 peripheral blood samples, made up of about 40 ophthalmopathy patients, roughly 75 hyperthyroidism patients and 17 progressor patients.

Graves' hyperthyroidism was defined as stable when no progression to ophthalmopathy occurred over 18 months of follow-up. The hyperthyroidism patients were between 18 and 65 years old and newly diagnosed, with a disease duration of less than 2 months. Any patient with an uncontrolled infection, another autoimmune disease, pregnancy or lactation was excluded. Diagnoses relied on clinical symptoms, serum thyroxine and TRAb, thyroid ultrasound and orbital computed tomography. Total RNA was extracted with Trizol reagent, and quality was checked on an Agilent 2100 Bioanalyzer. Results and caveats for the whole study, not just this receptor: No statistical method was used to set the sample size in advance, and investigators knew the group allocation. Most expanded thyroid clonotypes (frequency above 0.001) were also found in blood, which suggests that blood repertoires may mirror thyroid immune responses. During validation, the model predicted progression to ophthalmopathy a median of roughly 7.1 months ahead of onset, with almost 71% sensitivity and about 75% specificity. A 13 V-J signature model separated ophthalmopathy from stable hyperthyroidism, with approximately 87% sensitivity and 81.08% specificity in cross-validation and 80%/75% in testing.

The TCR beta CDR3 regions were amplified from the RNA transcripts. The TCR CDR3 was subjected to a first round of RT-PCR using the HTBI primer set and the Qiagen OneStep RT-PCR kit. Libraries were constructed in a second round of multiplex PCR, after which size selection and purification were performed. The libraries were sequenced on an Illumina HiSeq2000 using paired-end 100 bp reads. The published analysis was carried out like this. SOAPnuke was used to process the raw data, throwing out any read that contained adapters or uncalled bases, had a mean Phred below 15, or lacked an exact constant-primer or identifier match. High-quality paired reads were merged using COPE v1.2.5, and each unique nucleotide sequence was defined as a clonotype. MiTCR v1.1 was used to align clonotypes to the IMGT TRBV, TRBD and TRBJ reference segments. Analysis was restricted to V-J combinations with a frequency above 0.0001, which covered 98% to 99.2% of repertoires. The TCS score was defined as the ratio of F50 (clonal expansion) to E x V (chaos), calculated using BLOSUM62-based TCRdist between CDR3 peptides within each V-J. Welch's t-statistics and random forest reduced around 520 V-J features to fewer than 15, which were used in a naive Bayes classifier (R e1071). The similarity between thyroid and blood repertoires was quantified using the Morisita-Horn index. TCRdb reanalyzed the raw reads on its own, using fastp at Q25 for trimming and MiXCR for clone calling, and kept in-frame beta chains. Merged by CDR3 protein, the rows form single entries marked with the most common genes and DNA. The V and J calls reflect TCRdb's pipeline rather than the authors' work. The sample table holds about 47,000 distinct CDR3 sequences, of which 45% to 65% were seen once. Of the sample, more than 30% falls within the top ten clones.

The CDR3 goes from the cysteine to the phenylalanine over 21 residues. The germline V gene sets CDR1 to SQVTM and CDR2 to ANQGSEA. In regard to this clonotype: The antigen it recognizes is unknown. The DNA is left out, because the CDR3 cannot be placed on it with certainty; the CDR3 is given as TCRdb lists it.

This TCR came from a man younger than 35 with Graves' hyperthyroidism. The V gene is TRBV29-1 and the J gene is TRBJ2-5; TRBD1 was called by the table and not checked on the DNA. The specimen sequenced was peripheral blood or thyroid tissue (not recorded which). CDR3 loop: CSVDSGANVLTFGAGSKTQYF.